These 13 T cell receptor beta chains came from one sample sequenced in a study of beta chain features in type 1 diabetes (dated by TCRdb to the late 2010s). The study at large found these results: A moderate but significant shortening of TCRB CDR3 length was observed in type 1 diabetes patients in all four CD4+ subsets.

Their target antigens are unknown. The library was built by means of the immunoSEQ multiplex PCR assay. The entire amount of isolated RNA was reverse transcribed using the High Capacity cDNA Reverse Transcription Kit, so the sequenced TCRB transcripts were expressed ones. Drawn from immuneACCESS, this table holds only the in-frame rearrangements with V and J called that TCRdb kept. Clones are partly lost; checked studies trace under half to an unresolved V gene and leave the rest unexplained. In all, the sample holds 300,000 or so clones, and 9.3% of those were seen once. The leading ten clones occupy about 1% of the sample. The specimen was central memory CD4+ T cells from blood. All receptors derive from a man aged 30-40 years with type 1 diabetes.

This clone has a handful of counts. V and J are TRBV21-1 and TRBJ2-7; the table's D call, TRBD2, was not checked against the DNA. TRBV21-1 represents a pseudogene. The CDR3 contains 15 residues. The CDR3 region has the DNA TGTGCCAGCAGCCGAGGGGAAGGGGAGGACGACGAGCAGTACTTC. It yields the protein CASSRGEGEDDEQYF.

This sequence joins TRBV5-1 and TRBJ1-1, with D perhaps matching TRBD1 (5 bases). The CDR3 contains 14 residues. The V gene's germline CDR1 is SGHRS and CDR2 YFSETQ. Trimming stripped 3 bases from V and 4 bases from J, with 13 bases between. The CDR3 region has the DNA TGCGCCAGCAGCTCCTTGCAGGGACGCACTGAAGCTTTCTTT. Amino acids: CASSSLQGRTEAFF.

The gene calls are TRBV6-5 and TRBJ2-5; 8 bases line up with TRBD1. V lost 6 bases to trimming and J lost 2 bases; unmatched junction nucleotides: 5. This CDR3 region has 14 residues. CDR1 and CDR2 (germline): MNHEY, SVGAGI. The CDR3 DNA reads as TGTGCCAGCAGCCGTACAGGGGGTCAAGAGACCCAGTACTTC. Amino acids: CASSRTGGQETQYF.

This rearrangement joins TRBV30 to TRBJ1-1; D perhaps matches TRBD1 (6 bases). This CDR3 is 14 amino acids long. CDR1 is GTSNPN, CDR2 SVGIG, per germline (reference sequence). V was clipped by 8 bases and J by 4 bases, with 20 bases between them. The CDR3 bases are TGTGCCCCAGAGGGGGAAAAGGGGGGCACTGAAGCTTTCTTT. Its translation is CAPEGEKGGTEAFF.

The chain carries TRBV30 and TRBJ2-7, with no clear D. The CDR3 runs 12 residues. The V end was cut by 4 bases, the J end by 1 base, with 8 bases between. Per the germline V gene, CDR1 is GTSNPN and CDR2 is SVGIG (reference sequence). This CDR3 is CAWTGQSYEQYF. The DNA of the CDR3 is TGTGCCTGGACAGGTCAGTCCTACGAGCAGTACTTC.

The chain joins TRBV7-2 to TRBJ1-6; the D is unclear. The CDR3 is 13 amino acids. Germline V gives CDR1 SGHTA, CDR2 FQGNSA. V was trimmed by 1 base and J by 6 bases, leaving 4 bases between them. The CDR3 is CASSLESNSPLHF. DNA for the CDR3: TGTGCCAGCAGCTTAGAAAGTAATTCACCCCTCCACTTT.

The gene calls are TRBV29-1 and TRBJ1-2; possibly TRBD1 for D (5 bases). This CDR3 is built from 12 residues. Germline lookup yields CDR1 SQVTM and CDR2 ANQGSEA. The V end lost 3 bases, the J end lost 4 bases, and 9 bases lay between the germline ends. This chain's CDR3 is CSVEKDSYGYTF. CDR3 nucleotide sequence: TGCAGCGTTGAGAAAGACAGCTATGGCTACACCTTC.

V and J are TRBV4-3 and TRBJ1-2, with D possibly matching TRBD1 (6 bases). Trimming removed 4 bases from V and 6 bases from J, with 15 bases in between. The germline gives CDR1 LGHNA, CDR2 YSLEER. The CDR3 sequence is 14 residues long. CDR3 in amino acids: CASSRDRSRNGYTF. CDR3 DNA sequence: TGCGCCAGCAGCCGCGACAGGTCCCGGAATGGCTACACCTTC.

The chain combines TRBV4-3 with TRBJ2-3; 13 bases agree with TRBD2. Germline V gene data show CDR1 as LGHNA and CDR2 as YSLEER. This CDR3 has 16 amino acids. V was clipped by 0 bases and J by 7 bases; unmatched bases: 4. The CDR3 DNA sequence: TGCGCCAGCAGCCAAGAAACTAGCGGGGGGGCGAATACGCAGTATTTT. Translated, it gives CASSQETSGGANTQYF.

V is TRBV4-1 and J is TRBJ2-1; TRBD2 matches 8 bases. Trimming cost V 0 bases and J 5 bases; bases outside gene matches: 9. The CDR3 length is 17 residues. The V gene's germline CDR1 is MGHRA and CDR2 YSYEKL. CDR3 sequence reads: CASSQDIGAGADNEQFF. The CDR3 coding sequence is TGCGCCAGCAGCCAAGACATAGGAGCGGGGGCCGACAATGAGCAGTTCTTC.

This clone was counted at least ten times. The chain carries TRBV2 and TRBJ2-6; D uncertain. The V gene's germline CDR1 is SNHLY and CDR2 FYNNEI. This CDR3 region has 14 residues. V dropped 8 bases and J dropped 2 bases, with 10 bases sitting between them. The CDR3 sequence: CASSGRTGANVLTF. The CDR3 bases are TGTGCCAGCTCTGGTCGGACTGGGGCCAACGTCCTGACTTTC. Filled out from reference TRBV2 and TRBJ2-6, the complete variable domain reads EPEVTQTPSHQVTQMGQEVILRCVPISNHLYFYWYRQILGQKVEFLVSFYNNEISEKSEIFDDQFSVERPDGSNFTLKIRSTKLEDSAMYFCASSGRTGANVLTFGAGSRLTVL.

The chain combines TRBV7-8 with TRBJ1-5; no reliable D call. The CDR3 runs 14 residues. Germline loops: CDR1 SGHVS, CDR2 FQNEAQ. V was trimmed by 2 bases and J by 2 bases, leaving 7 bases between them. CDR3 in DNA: TGTGCCAGCAGCTTACTGGCAGGCAATCAGCCCCAGCATTTT. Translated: CASSLLAGNQPQHF.

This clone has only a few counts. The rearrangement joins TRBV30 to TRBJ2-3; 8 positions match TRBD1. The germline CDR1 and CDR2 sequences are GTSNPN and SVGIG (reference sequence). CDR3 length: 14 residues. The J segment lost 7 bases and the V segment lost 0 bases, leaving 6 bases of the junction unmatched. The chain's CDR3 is CAWSVGQAGNTQYF. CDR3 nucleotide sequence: TGTGCCTGGAGTGTGGGACAGGCGGGGAATACGCAGTATTTT.